The source of this T cell receptor (beta chain) is a study of tumor-infiltrating lymphocytes in primary liver carcinoma. Overall study: Sequenced samples came back with roughly 3.5 to 8 million productive TCRbeta reads, and the counts looked alike across tissue types. Whole-study findings and limits: Tumor-blood pairs (like tumor-adjacent pairs) overlapped less than tumor region pairs did.

Points on this clonotype: What it binds is unknown. A much larger clone differs from this one at a single base, so this may be a read error.

The study co-extracted DNA and RNA from roughly 20-30 mg of unsorted bulk tissue. Patients underwent resection of primary liver carcinoma. The CDR3 consists of 17 residues. The ends were cut back, 3 bases at V and 4 bases at J, with 18 bases in the middle. Germline V gene data show CDR1 as SGHVS and CDR2 as FQNEAQ. Making TCR beta cDNA involved 400 to 600 ng total RNA and a constant-region primer. Sequencing libraries for TCR beta derived from three nested multiplex PCR rounds that used slightly modified ARM-PCR. In the first two PCR rounds, TRBV1-TRBV30 forward primers were paired with a C-beta reverse primer, and each round lasted approximately 10 cycles. MiXCR, applied by TCRdb to the multiplex PCR reads, yields one record per CDR3 protein. The sample carries roughly 120,000 distinct CDR3 sequences, approximately 68% recorded once.

This clonotype was obtained from an older woman with primary liver carcinoma and hepatitis B virus infection. Sequenced input: tumor-adjacent normal liver tissue. The V and J genes are TRBV7-8 and TRBJ2-2, with D tentatively TRBD2 (6 bases). The CDR3: CASSLYLGGMGTGELFF. For the CDR3, the DNA is TGTGCCAGCAGCTTGTACCTTGGCGGGATGGGCACCGGGGAGCTGTTTTTT.